A selection of T cell receptor beta chains follows, all from one sample in a study of blood T cells in healthy people across ages. TCRdb analysed the 5' RACE reads with MiXCR anew, one entry per CDR3 protein. This table has about 1,600,000 distinct CDR3 sequences, 42% appearing once. The sequenced material came from blood. The receptors originated from a young woman in good health. CDR3s leave out the opening cysteine and the closing phenylalanine or tryptophan. D genes are given only for firm matches.

V,length,J,D,CDR3
TRBV10-3,12,TRBJ2-7,TRBD1,AISYDRDYYEQY
TRBV7-9,14,TRBJ2-7,TRBD2,ASSASSSGDSYEQY
TRBV6-5,16,TRBJ2-7,TRBD2,ASSYTQSGTTSSYEQY
TRBV13,13,TRBJ2-5,TRBD1,ASSLRQGSVDEQY
TRBV6-5,14,TRBJ2-3,TRBD2,ASSSRLAETTDTQY
TRBV10-3,16,TRBJ1-5,TRBD1,AISDSRTGAASNQPQH
TRBV12-3/TRBV12-4,13,TRBJ2-1,TRBD2,ANSPTSGSGHEQF
TRBV30,10,TRBJ2-1,.,AWKLANNEQF
TRBV6-5,12,TRBJ1-1,TRBD1,ASRPGQGSTEAF
TRBV7-9,13,TRBJ2-4,.,ASSPSGQGLNIQY
TRBV18,14,.,.,ASSLRATIAQETQY
TRBV12-3/TRBV12-4,12,TRBJ2-1,TRBD1,ASSFQGQGFEQF
TRBV10-2,13,TRBJ1-1,TRBD1,ATGQGRGLDTEAF
TRBV15,13,TRBJ2-1,.,ATSRDPASYNEQF
TRBV7-2,13,TRBJ2-1,.,ASSFPPGLALEQF
TRBV7-2,15,TRBJ1-6,.,ASRGGGTETYNSPLH
TRBV6-2/TRBV6-3,11,.,.,ASSDGDPYEQY
TRBV7-7,13,TRBJ2-1,.,ASSLGTSGFNEQF
TRBV29-1,10,TRBJ2-5,.,SVGGGQYERY
TRBV7-9,17,TRBJ2-3,TRBD2,ASSRTSGGPGGGADTQY
TRBV10-3,11,TRBJ2-1,.,AISEFRNNEQF
TRBV6-6,12,TRBJ1-1,.,ASRDHDRDTEAF
TRBV7-6,14,TRBJ2-7,TRBD2,ASSLGTAGGFDEQY
TRBV7-9,13,TRBJ2-1,TRBD2,ASSRPGLNYNEQF
TRBV4-1,14,TRBJ1-2,TRBD1,ASSQDRDRALSGYT
TRBV25-1,10,TRBJ1-6,.,ASSWGNSPLH
TRBV20-1,13,TRBJ1-2,TRBD1,SARGGQGGNYGYT
TRBV5-1,12,TRBJ2-4,TRBD1,ASSLDRGENIQY
TRBV10-3,13,TRBJ2-3,TRBD2,AITPGTSFSDTQY
TRBV5-1,9,.,.,ASSYYNEQY
TRBV24-1,14,TRBJ2-1,TRBD1,ATSAPPGQGPNEQF
TRBV7-9,12,TRBJ2-7,TRBD1,ASSTRTGAYEQY